This TCR beta chain was captured in a study of early T cells in non-severe SARS-CoV-2 infection. Study-wide context: The authors sequenced bulk RNA from unsorted whole blood, leaving chains unpaired. Findings and limits, study-wide: Using VDJdb, the matching emphasized anti-spike CD8 responses while missing private and CD4 specificities.

About this clonotype itself: The antigen is unknown.

CDR1 and CDR2 (germline): LGHDT, YNNKEL (reference sequence). The CDR3 loop spans 13 amino acids. Trimming removed 0 bases at V and 9 bases at J, with 12 bases between. TCRdb analysed the 5' RACE reads with MiXCR anew, one entry per CDR3 protein. The data hold around 92,000 distinct CDR3 sequences, with 11% observed a single time. The sequenced sample consisted of whole blood. The origin of this receptor is an adult who was a healthcare worker with PCR-confirmed SARS-CoV-2 infection or an uninfected control (not recorded which). J is TRBJ2-7 and V is TRBV3-1, with D perhaps assigned TRBD1 or TRBD2 (5 bases each). The CDR3 region is CASSQDNGAVQYF. CDR3 DNA: TGTGCCAGCAGCCAAGATAACGGGGCGGTGCAGTACTTC.